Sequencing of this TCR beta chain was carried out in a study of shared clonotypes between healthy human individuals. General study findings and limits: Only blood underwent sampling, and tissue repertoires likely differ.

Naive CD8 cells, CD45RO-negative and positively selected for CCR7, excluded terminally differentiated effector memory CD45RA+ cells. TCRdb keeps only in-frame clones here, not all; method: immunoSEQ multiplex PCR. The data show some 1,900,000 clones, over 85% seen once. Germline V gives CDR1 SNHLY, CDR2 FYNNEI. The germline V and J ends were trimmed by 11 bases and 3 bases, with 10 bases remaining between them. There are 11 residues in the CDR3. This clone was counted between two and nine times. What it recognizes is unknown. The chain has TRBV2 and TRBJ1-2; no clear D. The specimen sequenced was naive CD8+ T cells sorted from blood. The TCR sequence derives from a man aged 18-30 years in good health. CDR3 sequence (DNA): TGTGCCGGGTTTATGGACTATGGCTACACCTTC. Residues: CAGFMDYGYTF.